This section outlines one T cell receptor (beta chain) sequence together with its context. These data come from a study of neoadjuvant anti-PD-1 for oral cavity cancer. The wider study: Patients mostly received three to four biweekly nivolumab doses at 3 mg/kg before surgery. Patients without progression received a fourth nivolumab dose around day 43, then surgical resection on days 50-56.

PBMC libraries mostly used roughly 500 ng of input genomic DNA, with six replicates per sample. Generated by immunoSEQ multiplex PCR, the TCRdb table keeps only in-frame clones and is missing some. The sample contains 15,000 to 20,000 clones, about two thirds of which appear only once. The V and J ends lost 1 base and 2 bases respectively, with 8 bases between them. The CDR3 sequence is 14 residues long. In germline, CDR1 is MGHRA, CDR2 YSYEKL. The specimen was PBMCs, collected before nivolumab (anti-PD-1) treatment. This TCR was recovered from a person aged 35-79 years with oral cavity squamous cell carcinoma. The chain joins TRBV4-1 to TRBJ1-2; D ambiguous. CDR3 sequence: CASSQAAGNYGYTF. Written as DNA, the CDR3 is TGCGCCAGCAGCCAAGCTGCGGGGAACTATGGCTACACCTTC.